This T cell receptor (beta chain) emerged from a study of cytomegalovirus exposure and HLA in healthy donors. Amplification used 60 Vbeta primers and 13 Jbeta primers. The assay was immunoSEQ multiplex PCR, and TCRdb's table has in-frame clones only and misses some. The sample records roughly 180,000 clones, 76% being singletons. From germline, CDR1 is SNHLY and CDR2 FYNNEI. The CDR3 consists of 15 residues. V lost 8 bases and J 5 bases, leaving 18 bases between the germline ends. Sample: PBMCs. The chain is built from TRBV2 and TRBJ2-2; D remains unclear. This clonotype was sampled from a man younger than 30 in good health and CMV-seronegative. This chain's CDR3 is CASLMSGLITGELFF. The CDR3 nucleotides read TGTGCCAGCCTGATGTCTGGGCTAATAACCGGGGAGCTGTTTTTT.